This T cell receptor (beta chain) emerged from a study of beta chain features in type 1 diabetes. V shed 0 bases and J shed 6 bases, with 15 bases lying between them. Germline V gene data show CDR1 as LGHNA and CDR2 as YSLEER. The CDR3 length is 15 residues. A few counts support this clone. Its target is not known. Study-level results: Type 1 diabetes patients had moderately but significantly shorter TCRB CDR3s in all four CD4+ subsets.

Expressed TCRB transcripts were sequenced, since all the RNA that had been isolated was reverse transcribed. Assay used: immunoSEQ multiplex PCR; TCRdb lists only in-frame clones, some missing. The table shows around 400,000 clones, with roughly an eighth occurring only once. The V call is TRBV4-3, the J call TRBJ2-7; D is perhaps TRBD2 (5 bases). The receptor comes from a man younger than 35 in good health. The specimen was naive CD4+ T cells from blood. CDR3 in amino acids: CASSQDPVATREQYF. CDR3 nucleotides: TGCGCCAGCAGCCAAGATCCGGTAGCGACTCGCGAGCAGTACTTC.